This T cell receptor beta chain was captured in a study of T cells after posttransplantation cyclophosphamide (dated by TCRdb to about 2016). A note on the overall study: Using TRB sequencing, the study followed how the T cell repertoire reconstituted after myeloablative bone marrow transplantation in which posttransplantation cyclophosphamide served as GVHD prophylaxis. Public TRB sequences were queried against a database of over 3,000 sequences associated with responses to pathogens, tumor antigens, self-antigens and alloantigens. TRB sequencing was performed on blood from all 35 or so PTCy patients with 1-year posttransplant specimens. Samples from around 35 PTCy-treated patients and fewer than 20 related bone marrow donors of those patients were subjected to antigen receptor sequencing. In 3 patients, up to roughly 3 additional blood samples taken between 2 and 5.2 years after transplant also underwent TRB sequencing, as did pretransplant blood from a handful of patients. Because TRA and TRB clonality were tightly correlated in 9 or 10 samples, subsequent TCR analyses were focused on TRB only.

The CDR3 runs 17 residues from the cysteine to the phenylalanine. Just CDR3 DNA is preserved here, 51 bases in frame from base 1. V is shortened by 0 bases, J by 1 base, and the region joining them spans 15 bases. Reading the label with the study, this specimen's treatment or condition is: high-dose cyclophosphamide on days +3 and +4 as single-agent GVHD prophylaxis. For conditioning, the PTCy patients got busulfan and fludarabine, then a related or unrelated marrow graft, followed by cyclophosphamide on days +3 and +4. PTCy-treated patients were drawn from a prospective multi-institutional clinical trial. Mononuclear cells from peripheral blood and bone marrow were separated by Ficoll-Hypaque density centrifugation and then cryopreserved. TRB sequencing was run on genomic DNA with either the immunoSEQ assay at survey resolution or the hsTCRB kit. In the original analysis: The immunoSEQ software was used for initial read processing, and the LymphoSeq R package was used for repertoire analyses. For each TRB dataset, clonality was calculated as 1 minus normalized Shannon entropy, and the Gini coefficient was computed as well. To infer phenotypes in unsorted samples, TRB sequences from sorted subsets of the recipient or donor were mapped onto unsorted samples from the same recipient. TCRdb obtained this table from immuneACCESS and retained in-frame rearrangements with V and J assigned. These tables miss some clones; where compared with another copy, unresolved V genes account for less than half of the shortfall, and the remainder is unexplained. V, J and clone size derive from that table, while D and trimming were established from the DNA sequence. The sample includes more than 8,500 clones, with about 83% observed a single time. The ten largest clones take up 23% of the sample.

General findings and caveats noted by the study authors: Across the 45 or so patients, TRB clonality was highly associated with recipient CMV seropositivity and CMV reactivation, and diversity with PTCy was similar to that in the CNI/methotrexate controls. Donor-recipient similarity was low at 1-2 months but increased during the first year, and donor CD8+ memory clones often dominated later blood repertoires. The TRB repertoires of T cells infiltrating skin or GI tract showed only limited overlap with the TRB repertoires of T cells in blood.

Concerning this clone itself: Its antigen remains undetermined. Base quality data are lacking; no much larger clone is found one base away.

The specimen was PBMCs, collected after allogeneic stem cell transplant with posttransplant cyclophosphamide. The chain is encoded by TRBV23-1 joined to TRBJ1-1; the D gene is possibly TRBD1, with 6 bases matching. Being an ORF, TRBV23-1 has a function that is uncertain. The receptor was derived from a female patient in her thirties or forties who received an allogeneic stem cell transplant from an unrelated donor, was CMV-positive, and had no GVHD. The graft donor may be the source of some T cells after a transplant. The CDR3 corresponds to CASSQSAEDRRNTEAFF. The nucleotides are TGCGCCAGCAGTCAATCCGCCGAGGACAGAAGGAACACTGAAGCTTTCTTT.